This entry features one TCR beta chain sequence. Antigen: not known. The source of the sample is a study of high-grade serous ovarian cancer treatment subgroups. Study at large: Samples averaged approximately 13,000 reads and 7,500 or so unique TCR beta rearrangements. Findings and limits, study-wide: Only CDR3 was analyzed; CDR1 and CDR2 were not.

Sequenced by immunoSEQ multiplex PCR; TCRdb stores in-frame clones only, minus some. Among more than 15,000 clones, around 73% were seen once, and the ten largest hold around 4.8%. Tumor samples were obtained before definitive surgery or chemotherapy. Between the trimmed V and J ends, which lost 0 bases and 2 bases, there was a span of 10 bases. The CDR3 totals 15 residues. In germline, CDR1 is SGDLS, CDR2 YYNGEE. The gene calls are TRBV9 and TRBJ2-3; either TRBD1 or TRBD2 may fit D (6 bases each). Sequencing used tumor tissue. The TCR was taken from a human donor with high-grade serous ovarian cancer. CDR3 in amino acids: CASSVGGGLTDTQYF. CDR3 bases: TGTGCCAGCAGCGTAGGTGGGGGGCTCACAGATACGCAGTATTTT.